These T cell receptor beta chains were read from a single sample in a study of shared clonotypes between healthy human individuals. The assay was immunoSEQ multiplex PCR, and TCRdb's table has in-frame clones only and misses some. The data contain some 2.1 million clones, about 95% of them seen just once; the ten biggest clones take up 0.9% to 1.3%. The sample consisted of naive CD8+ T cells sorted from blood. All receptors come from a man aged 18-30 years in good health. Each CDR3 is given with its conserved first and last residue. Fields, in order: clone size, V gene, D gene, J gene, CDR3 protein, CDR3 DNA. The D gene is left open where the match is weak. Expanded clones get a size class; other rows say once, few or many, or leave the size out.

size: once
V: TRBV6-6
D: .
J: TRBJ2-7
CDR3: CASSSLVRGEQYF
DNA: TGTGCCAGCAGTTCCCTCGTCCGGGGCGAGCAGTACTTC

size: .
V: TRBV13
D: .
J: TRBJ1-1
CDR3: CASSFRSLNTEAFF
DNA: TGTGCCAGCAGCTTCAGGAGTTTGAACACTGAAGCTTTCTTT

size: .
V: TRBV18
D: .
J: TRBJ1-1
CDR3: CASSPEDTEAFF
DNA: TGTGCCAGCTCACCGGAGGACACTGAAGCTTTCTTT

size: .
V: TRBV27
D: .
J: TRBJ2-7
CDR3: CASSLGGIYEQYF
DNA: TGTGCCAGCAGTTTAGGAGGGATCTACGAGCAGTACTTC

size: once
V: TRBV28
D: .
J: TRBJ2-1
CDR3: CASSSRTASSYNEQFF
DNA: TGTGCCAGCAGTTCCCGGACCGCTAGCTCCTACAATGAGCAGTTCTTC

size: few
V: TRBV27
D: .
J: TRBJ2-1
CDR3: CASSLAGYNEQFF
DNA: TGTGCCAGCAGTTTGGCGGGCTACAATGAGCAGTTCTTC

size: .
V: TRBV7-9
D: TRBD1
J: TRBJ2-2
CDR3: CASSLETGWTGELFF
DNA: TGTGCCAGCAGCTTAGAGACAGGGTGGACCGGGGAGCTGTTTTTT

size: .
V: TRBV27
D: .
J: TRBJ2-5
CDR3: CASSLREPWQETQYF
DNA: TGTGCCAGCAGTTTACGGGAGCCATGGCAAGAGACCCAGTACTTC

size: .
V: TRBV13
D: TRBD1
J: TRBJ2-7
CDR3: CASSSGTGGLQYF
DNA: TGTGCCAGCAGCTCCGGGACAGGGGGACTTCAGTACTTC

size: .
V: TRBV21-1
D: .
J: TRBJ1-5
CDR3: CASSKAGVGKPQHF
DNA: TGTGCCAGCAGCAAAGCCGGGGTTGGAAAGCCCCAGCATTTT

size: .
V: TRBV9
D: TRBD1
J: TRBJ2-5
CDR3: CASTSTGGGGETQYF
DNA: TGTGCCAGCACCTCAACAGGGGGCGGGGGAGAGACCCAGTACTTC

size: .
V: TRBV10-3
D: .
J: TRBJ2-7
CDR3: CAISDRRQSSPDEQYF
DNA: TGTGCCATCAGTGACCGTAGACAATCTTCTCCTGATGAGCAGTACTTC

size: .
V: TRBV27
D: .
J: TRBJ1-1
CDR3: CASSRDQENTEAFF
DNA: TGTGCCAGCAGTAGGGATCAGGAGAACACTGAAGCTTTCTTT

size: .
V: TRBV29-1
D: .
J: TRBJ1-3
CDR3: CSVHRVNENTIYF
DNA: TGCAGCGTTCACAGGGTAAACGAAAACACCATATATTTT

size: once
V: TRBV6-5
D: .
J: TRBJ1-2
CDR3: CASSYSAPGWDYGYTF
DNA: TGTGCCAGCAGTTACTCGGCTCCGGGTTGGGACTATGGCTACACCTTC

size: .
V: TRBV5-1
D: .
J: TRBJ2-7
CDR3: CASSLVPEAYEQYF
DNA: TGCGCCAGCAGCTTGGTTCCAGAAGCCTACGAGCAGTACTTC

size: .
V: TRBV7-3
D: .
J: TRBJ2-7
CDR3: CASSLEVGASYEQYF
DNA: TGTGCCAGCAGCTTAGAGGTCGGGGCGTCCTACGAGCAGTACTTC